This record concerns one TCR beta chain sequence. This clone has more than one count but fewer than ten. Its antigen is currently not known. No qualities accompany the bases; no much larger clone lies one base away. These data are taken from a study of T cell changes during pregnancy in multiple sclerosis (dated by TCRdb to 2018 to 2020). In terms of the full investigation: The study examined how the T cell repertoire changed over the course of pregnancy in women with multiple sclerosis.

The library was built by means of the immunoSEQ multiplex PCR assay. This immuneACCESS table, as held by TCRdb, lists in-frame sequences with V and J called but not all clones. Of the missing ones, under half trace to an unresolved V gene in checked studies; the others have no known cause. The sample includes over 50,000 clones, with 75% to 95% observed a single time. The top ten clonotypes cover 2.2% of the sample. V is pared back by 5 bases and J by 4 bases, with 14 bases lying between the germline termini. CDR1 is given as LNHDA and CDR2 as SQIVND, both from the germline V gene (reference sequence). The CDR3 starts with the cysteine, ends with the phenylalanine, and has 14 residues. This entry keeps only the CDR3 DNA: 42 bases, framed from base 1.

This TCR was sampled from a female donor in good health, enrolled as a control in a pregnancy study. Recombination connected TRBV19 to TRBJ1-2; no confident D gene assignment can be made. Sequenced material: peripheral blood, taken in the first trimester of pregnancy. The CDR3 sequence is CASSPTDMVYGYTF. The nucleotide sequence reads TGTGCCAGTAGTCCTACAGACATGGTCTATGGCTACACCTTC.